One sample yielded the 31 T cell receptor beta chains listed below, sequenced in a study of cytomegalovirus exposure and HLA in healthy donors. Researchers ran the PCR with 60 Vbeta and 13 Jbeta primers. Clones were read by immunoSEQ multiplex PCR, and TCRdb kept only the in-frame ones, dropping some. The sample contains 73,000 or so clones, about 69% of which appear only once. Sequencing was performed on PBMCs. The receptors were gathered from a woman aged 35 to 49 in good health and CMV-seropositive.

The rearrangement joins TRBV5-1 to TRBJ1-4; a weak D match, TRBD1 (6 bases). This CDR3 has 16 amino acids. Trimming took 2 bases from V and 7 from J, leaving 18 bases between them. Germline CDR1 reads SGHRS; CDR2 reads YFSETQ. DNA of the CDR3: TGCGCCAGCAGCTTCATGAAGTCAGGGGCGGGTGAAAAACTGTTTTTT. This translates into CASSFMKSGAGEKLFF.

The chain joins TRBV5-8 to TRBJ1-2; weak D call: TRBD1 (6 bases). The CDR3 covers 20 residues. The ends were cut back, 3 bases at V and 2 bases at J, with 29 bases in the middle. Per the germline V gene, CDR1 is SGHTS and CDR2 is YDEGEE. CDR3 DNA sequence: TGTGCCAGCAGCTCTTACTTGGGATTCTCGACAGGCATTACCAACTATGGCTACACCTTC. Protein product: CASSSYLGFSTGITNYGYTF. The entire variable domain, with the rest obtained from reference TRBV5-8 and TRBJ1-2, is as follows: EAGVTQSPTHLIKTRGQQATLRCSPISGHTSVYWYQQALGLGLQFLLWYDEGEERNRGNFPPRFSGRQFPNYSSELNVNALELEDSALYLCASSSYLGFSTGITNYGYTFGSGTRLTVV.

The CDR3 here is CASSPELGQNYGYTF. CDR3 nucleotide sequence: TGTGCCAGCTCACCCGAGCTCGGACAGAACTATGGCTACACCTTC. The gene calls are TRBV18 and TRBJ1-2, with D maybe TRBD1 (6 bases). CDR3 length: 15 amino acids. Trimming left V 3 bases short and J 2 bases short, with 13 bases between. Per germline, CDR1 KGHSH and CDR2 LQKENI.

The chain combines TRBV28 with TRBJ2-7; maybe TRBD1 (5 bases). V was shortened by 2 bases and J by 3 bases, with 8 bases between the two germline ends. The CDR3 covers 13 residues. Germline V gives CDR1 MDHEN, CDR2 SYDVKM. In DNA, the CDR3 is TGTGCCAGCAGTTTAGGGGCCCTCTACGAGCAGTACTTC. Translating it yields CASSLGALYEQYF.

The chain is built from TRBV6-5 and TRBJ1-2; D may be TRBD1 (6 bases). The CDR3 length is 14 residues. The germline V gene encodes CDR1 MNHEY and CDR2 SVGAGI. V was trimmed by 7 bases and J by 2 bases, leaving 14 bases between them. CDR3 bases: TGTGCCAGCATGGGGGGGCGCAGGAACTATGGCTACACCTTC. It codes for CASMGGRRNYGYTF.

The CDR3 here is CASSVEPSGKVEQFF. DNA for the CDR3: TGTGCCAGCAGCGTAGAACCTAGCGGGAAGGTTGAGCAGTTCTTC. The V call is TRBV9, the J call TRBJ2-1; 9 bases map to TRBD2. Germline-derived CDR1 and CDR2 are SGDLS and YYNGEE. This CDR3 spans 15 amino acids. J was trimmed by 9 bases and V by 0 bases; bases with no gene match: 7.

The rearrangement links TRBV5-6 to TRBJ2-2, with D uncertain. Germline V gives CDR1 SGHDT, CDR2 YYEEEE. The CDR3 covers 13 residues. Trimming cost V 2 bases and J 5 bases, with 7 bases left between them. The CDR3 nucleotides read TGTGCCAGCAGCTTTACCGGGACCGGGGAGCTGTTTTTT. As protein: CASSFTGTGELFF.

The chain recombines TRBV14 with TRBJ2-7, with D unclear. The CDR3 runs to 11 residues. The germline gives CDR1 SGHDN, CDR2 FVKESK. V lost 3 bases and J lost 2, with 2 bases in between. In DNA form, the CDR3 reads TGTGCCAGCAGCCATACCTACGAGCAGTACTTC. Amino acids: CASSHTYEQYF.

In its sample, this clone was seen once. The CDR3 protein is CASSQDPSGSSYEQYF. The CDR3 bases are TGCGCCAGCAGCCAAGATCCTAGCGGGAGCTCCTACGAGCAGTACTTC. The J gene is TRBJ2-7, the V gene TRBV4-3; 10 nucleotides line up with TRBD2. The germline V gene encodes CDR1 LGHNA and CDR2 YSLEER. After removal of 0 bases from V and 0 bases from J, the junction contained 2 bases not matched to a gene. CDR3 length equals 16 residues.

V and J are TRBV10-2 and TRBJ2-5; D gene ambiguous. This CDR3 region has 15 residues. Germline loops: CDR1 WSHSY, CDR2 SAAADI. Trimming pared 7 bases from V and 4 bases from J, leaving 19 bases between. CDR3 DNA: TGCGCCAGCATCCCCCAGCTCCCCCCGGGAGAGACCCAGTACTTC. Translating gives CASIPQLPPGETQYF.

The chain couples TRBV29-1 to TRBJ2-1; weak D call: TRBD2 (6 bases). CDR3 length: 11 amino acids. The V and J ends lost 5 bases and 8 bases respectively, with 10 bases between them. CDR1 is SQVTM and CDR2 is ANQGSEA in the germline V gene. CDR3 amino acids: CSVHGSYEQFF. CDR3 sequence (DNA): TGCAGCGTTCACGGGAGCTATGAGCAGTTCTTC.

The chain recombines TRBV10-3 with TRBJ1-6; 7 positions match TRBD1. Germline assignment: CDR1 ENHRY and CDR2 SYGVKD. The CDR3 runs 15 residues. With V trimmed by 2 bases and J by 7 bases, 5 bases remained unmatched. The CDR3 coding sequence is TGTGCCATCAGTGAGGTGGGACAGATAAATTCACCCCTCCACTTT. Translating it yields CAISEVGQINSPLHF.

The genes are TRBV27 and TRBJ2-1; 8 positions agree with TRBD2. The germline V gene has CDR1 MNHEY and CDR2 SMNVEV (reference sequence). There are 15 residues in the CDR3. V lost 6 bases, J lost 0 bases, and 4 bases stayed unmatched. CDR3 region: CASRWSGSSYNEQFF. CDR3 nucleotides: TGTGCCAGCAGATGGAGCGGGAGCTCCTACAATGAGCAGTTCTTC.

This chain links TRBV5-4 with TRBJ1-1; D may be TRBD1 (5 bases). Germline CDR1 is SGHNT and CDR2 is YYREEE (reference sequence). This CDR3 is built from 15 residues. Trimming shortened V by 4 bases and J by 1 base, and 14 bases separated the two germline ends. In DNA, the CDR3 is TGTGCCAGCAGCCCCGGGACTTCCCGGAACACTGAAGCTTTCTTT. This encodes CASSPGTSRNTEAFF.

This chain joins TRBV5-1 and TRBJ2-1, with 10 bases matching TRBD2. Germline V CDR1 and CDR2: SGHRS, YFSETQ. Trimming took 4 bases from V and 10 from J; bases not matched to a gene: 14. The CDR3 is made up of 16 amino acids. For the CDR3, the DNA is TGCGCCAGCAGCCCTGGCCTAGCGGGAGTCCCGGGGGAGCAGTTCTTC. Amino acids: CASSPGLAGVPGEQFF.

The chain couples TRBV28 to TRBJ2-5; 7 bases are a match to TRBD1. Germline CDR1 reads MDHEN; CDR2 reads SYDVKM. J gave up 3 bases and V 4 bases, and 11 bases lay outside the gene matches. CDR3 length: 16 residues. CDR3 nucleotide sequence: TGTGCCAGCAGTTCACCGGGACAGCTGGGGGAAGAGACCCAGTACTTC. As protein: CASSSPGQLGEETQYF.

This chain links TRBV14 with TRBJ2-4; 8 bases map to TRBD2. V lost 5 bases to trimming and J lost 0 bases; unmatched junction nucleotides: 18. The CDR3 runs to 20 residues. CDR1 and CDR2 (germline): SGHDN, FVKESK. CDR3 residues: CASSSTGTSLFSLAKNIQYF. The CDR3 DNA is TGTGCCAGCAGCTCAACCGGGACTAGTCTTTTCTCACTAGCCAAAAACATTCAGTACTTC.

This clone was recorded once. CDR3 nucleotides: TGTGCCAGCAGTGAATATATGGGTCGGGACAGATCCTACGAGCAGTACTTC. Translation: CASSEYMGRDRSYEQYF. This sequence joins TRBV25-1 and TRBJ2-7, with TRBD1 identical over 7 bases. The CDR3 loop spans 17 amino acids. Trimming removed 0 bases from V and 1 base from J; junction bases left unmatched: 9. Germline V gene lookup returns CDR1 MGHDK and CDR2 SYGVNS.

CDR3 region: CASSFSTGAVYGYTF. The CDR3, as DNA: TGTGCCAGCAGTTTCTCGACAGGGGCTGTCTATGGCTACACCTTC. This sequence joins TRBV28 and TRBJ1-2, with TRBD1 matching over 8 bases. Germline loops: CDR1 MDHEN, CDR2 SYDVKM. The CDR3 is made up of 15 amino acids. Trimming at V came to 3 bases and at J to 4 bases, leaving 7 bases not matched to a gene.

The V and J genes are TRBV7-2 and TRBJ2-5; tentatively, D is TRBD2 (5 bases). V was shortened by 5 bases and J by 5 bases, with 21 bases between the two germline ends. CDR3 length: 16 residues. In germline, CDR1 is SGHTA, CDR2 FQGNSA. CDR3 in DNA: TGTGCCAGCAGCCCCCAACGGGTGAGGGCACGGGAGACCCAGTACTTC. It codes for CASSPQRVRARETQYF.

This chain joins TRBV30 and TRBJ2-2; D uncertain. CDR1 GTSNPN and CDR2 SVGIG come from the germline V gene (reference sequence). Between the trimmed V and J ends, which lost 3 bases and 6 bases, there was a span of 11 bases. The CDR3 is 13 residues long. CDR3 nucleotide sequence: TGTGCCTGGAGGCGGCAGTTAGCCGGGGAGCTGTTTTTT. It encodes CAWRRQLAGELFF.

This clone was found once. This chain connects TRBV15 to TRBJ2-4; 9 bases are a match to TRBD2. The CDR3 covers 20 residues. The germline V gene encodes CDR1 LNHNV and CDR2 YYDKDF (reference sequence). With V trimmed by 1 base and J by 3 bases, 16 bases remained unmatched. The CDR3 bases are TGTGCCACCAGCAGAGGTTCCGGGACTAGCTCGGCAGCCGGCAAAAACATTCAGTACTTC. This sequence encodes CATSRGSGTSSAAGKNIQYF.

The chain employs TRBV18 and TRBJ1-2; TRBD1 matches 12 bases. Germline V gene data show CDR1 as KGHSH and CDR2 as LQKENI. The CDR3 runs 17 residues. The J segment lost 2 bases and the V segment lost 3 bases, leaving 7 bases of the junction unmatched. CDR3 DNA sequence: TGTGCCAGCTCACCCGGGACAGGGGGCGGCATCAACTATGGCTACACCTTC. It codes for CASSPGTGGGINYGYTF.

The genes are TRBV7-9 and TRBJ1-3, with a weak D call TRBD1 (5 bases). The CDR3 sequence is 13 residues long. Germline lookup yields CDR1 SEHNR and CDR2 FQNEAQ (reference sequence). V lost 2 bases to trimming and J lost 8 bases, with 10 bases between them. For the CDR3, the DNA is TGTGCCAGCAGCTTACGGAGGGACGACACCATATATTTT. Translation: CASSLRRDDTIYF.

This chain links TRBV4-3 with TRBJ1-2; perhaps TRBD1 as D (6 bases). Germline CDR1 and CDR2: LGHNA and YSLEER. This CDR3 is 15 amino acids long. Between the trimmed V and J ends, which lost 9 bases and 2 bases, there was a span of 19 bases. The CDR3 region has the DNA TGCGCCAGTTCCCCAGGACAGAAACAGAACTATGGCTACACCTTC. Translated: CASSPGQKQNYGYTF.

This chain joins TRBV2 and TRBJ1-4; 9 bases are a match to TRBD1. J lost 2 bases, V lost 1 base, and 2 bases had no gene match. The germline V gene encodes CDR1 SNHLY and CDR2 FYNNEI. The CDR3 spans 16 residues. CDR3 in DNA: TGTGCCAGCAGTGAAGGACAGGGGGGGACTAATGAAAAACTGTTTTTT. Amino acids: CASSEGQGGTNEKLFF.

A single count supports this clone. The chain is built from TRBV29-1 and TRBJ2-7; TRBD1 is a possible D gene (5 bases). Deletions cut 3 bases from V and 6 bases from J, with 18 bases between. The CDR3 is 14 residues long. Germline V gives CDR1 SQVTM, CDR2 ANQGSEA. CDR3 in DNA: TGCAGCGTTGATGTCAGGGCCGCCCCCGGCGAGCAGTACTTC. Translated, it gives CSVDVRAAPGEQYF.

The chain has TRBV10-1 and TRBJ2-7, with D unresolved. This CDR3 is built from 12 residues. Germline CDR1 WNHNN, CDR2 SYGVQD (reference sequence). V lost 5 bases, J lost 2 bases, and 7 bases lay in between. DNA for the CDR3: TGCGCCAGCAGTACAGATACCTACGAGCAGTACTTC. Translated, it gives CASSTDTYEQYF.

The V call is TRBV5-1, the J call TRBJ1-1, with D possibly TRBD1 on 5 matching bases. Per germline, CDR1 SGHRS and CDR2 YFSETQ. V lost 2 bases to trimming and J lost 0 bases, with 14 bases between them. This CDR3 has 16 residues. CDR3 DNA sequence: TGCGCCAGCAGCTTAGCGCAGGGAACCATGAACACTGAAGCTTTCTTT. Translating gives CASSLAQGTMNTEAFF.

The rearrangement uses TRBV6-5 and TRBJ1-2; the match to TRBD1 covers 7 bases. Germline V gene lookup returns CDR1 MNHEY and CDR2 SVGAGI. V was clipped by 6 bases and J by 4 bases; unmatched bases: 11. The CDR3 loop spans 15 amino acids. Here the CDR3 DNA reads TGTGCCAGCAGCAAGGGACAGCCTCCTGGCTATGGCTACACCTTC. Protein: CASSKGQPPGYGYTF.

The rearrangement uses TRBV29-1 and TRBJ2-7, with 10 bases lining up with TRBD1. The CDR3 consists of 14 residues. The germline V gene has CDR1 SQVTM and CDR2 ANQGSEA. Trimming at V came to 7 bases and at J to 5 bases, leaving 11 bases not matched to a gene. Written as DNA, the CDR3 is TGCAGCGCTGGGATCTGGGACAGGGGCCACGAGCAGTACTTC. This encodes CSAGIWDRGHEQYF.